The TCR beta chain under discussion was sequenced for a study of T cells after yellow fever vaccination. Findings and limits, study-wide: The secondary response peaked faster, at day 5 versus 15, but was weaker. Subsequent booster samples again held most clones from primary vaccination (approximately 95% CD4, roughly 90% CD8).

TCRdb analysed the 5' RACE reads with MiXCR anew, one entry per CDR3 protein. The repertoire holds fewer than 500,000 distinct CDR3 sequences, with under 20% as singletons. With regard to this clonotype: The antigen is unknown.

The CDR3 totals 16 residues. V was clipped by 3 bases and J by 1 base, with 16 bases between them. From germline, CDR1 is SGHRS and CDR2 YFSETQ. This chain links TRBV5-1 with TRBJ1-1, with D possibly matching TRBD1 (5 bases). This TCR came from a man between 18 and 29 years old who received the YFV17D yellow fever vaccine. The sequences come from PBMCs, collected before the yellow fever booster vaccination. In DNA form, the CDR3 reads TGCGCCAGCAGCTCCACCAGGGACTTTCCGAACACTGAAGCTTTCTTT. Translated, it gives CASSSTRDFPNTEAFF.